The entry below describes one TCR beta chain. Antigen unknown. V dropped 3 bases and J dropped 9 bases, with 15 bases sitting between them. CDR1 MDHEN and CDR2 SYDVKM come from the germline V gene. This CDR3 spans 14 amino acids. Clones were read by immunoSEQ multiplex PCR, and TCRdb kept only the in-frame ones, dropping some. This sample has under 200,000 clones, with approximately 90% found just once. The data belong to a study of T cell responses to AZD1222 COVID-19 vaccine. General study findings and limits: Two AZD1222 administrations were followed by greater Spike-specific TCR breadth and depth.

The receptor's source is an adult who received the AZD1222 COVID-19 vaccine. The J gene is TRBJ1-5, the V gene TRBV28; D remains ambiguous. The sequencing here drew on peripheral blood, taken 28 days after the second AZD1222 dose. DNA of the CDR3: TGTGCCAGCAGTTTCGCGGGGTATATGGGGCCCCAGCATTTT. The encoded protein is CASSFAGYMGPQHF.